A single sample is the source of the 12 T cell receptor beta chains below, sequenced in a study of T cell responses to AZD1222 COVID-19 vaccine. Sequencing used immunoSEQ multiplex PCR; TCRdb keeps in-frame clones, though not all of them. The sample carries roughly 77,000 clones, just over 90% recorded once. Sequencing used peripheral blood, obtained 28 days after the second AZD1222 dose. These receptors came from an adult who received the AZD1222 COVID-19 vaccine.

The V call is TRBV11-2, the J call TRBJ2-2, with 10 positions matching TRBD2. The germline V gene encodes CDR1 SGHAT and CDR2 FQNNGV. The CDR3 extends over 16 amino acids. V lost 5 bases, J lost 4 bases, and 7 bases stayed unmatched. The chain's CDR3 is CASSPISGRSTGELFF. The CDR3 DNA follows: TGTGCCAGCAGCCCCATTAGCGGGAGGAGCACCGGGGAGCTGTTTTTT.

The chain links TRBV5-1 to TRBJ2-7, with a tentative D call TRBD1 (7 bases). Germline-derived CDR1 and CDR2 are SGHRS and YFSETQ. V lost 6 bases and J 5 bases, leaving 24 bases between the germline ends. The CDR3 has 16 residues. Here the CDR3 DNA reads TGCGCCAGCATCCGGGACAGCGGGCTGGGTACCCACGAGCAGTACTTC. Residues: CASIRDSGLGTHEQYF.

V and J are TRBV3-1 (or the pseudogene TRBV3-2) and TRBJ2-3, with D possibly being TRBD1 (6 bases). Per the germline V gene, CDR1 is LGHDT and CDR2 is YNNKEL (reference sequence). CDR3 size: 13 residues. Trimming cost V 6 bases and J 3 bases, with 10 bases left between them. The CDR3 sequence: CASRSTGTDTQYF. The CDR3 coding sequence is TGTGCCAGCAGATCTACAGGGACAGATACGCAGTATTTT.

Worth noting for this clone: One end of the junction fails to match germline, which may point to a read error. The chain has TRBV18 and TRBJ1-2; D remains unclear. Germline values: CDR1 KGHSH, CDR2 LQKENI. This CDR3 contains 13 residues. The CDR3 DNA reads TGTGCCAGCTCACCACAAAGTAACGATGGCTACACCTTC. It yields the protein CASSPQSNDGYTF.

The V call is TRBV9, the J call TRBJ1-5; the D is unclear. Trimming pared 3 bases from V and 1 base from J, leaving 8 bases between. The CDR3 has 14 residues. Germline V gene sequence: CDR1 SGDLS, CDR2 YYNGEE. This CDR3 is CASSEANSNQPQHF. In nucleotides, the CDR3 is TGTGCCAGCAGCGAAGCGAACAGCAATCAGCCCCAGCATTTT. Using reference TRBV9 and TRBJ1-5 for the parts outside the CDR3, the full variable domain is DSGVTQTPKHLITATGQRVTLRCSPRSGDLSVYWYQQSLDQGLQFLIQYYNGEERAKGNILERFSAQQFPDLHSELNLSSLELGDSALYFCASSEANSNQPQHFGDGTRLSIL.

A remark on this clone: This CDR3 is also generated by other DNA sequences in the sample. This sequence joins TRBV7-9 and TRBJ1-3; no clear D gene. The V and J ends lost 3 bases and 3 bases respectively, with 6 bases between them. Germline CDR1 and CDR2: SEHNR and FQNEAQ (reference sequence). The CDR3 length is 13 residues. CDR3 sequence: CASSLGSGNTIYF. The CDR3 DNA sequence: TGTGCCAGCAGCTTGGGCAGTGGAAACACCATATATTTT.

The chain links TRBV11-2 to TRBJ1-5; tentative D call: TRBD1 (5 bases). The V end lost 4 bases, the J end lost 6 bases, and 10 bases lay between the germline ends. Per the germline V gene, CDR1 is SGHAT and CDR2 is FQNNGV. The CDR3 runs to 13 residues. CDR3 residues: CASSSTETQPQHF. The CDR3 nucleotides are TGTGCCAGCAGCTCGACAGAGACTCAGCCCCAGCATTTT.

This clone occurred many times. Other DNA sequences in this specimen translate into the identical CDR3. CDR3 DNA: TGTGCCAGCAGCTTGAATCACTACGAGCAGTACTTC. Protein product: CASSLNHYEQYF. The chain is built from TRBV5-6 and TRBJ2-7, with D unclear. V lost 1 base to trimming and J lost 3 bases, with 5 bases between them. There are 12 residues in the CDR3. CDR1 is SGHDT, CDR2 YYEEEE, per germline.

CDR3 amino acids: CASSRTTGPRTDTQYF. In DNA form, the CDR3 reads TGTGCCAGCAGCCGGACGACGGGCCCTCGCACAGATACGCAGTATTTT. The J gene is TRBJ2-3, the V gene TRBV4-2, with D unresolved. The CDR3 runs 16 residues. V was clipped by 4 bases and J by 1 base, with 15 bases between them. Germline-derived CDR1 and CDR2 are LGHNA and YNFKEQ.

CDR3 nucleotide sequence: TGTGCCAGCAGTTACACCCGCGGCCGCGCATTTGAAAAACTGTTTTTT. Translated, it gives CASSYTRGRAFEKLFF. V usage is TRBV6-2 or TRBV6-3 and J usage is TRBJ1-4, with D uncertain. CDR3 length equals 16 residues. In germline, CDR1 is MNHEY, CDR2 SVGEGT. Between the trimmed V and J ends, which lost 2 bases and 7 bases, there was a span of 17 bases.

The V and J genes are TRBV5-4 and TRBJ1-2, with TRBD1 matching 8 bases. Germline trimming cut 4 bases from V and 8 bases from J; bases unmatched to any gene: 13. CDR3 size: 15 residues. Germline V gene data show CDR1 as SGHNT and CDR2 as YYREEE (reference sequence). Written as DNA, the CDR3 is TGTGCCAGCAGCCAGCGGGACAGGATGTCGATCGGCTACACCTTC. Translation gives CASSQRDRMSIGYTF.

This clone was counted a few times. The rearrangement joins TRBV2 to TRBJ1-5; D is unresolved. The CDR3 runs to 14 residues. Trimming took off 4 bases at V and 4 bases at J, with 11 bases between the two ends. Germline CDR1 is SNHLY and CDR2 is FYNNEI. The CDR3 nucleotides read TGTGCCAGCAGTGCTCAGTTATCGAATCAGCCCCAGCATTTT. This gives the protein CASSAQLSNQPQHF.